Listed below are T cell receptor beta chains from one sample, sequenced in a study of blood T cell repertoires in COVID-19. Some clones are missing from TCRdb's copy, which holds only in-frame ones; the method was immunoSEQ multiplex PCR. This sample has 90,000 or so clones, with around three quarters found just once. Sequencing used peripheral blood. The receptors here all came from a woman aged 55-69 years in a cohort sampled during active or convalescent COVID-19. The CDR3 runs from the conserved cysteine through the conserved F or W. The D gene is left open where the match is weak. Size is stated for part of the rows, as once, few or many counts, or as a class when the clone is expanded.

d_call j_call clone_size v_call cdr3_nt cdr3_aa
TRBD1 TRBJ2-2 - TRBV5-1 TGCGCCAGCGGAGAACAGGGGGCTACCGGGGAGCTGTTTTTT CASGEQGATGELFF
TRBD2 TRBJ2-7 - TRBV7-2 TGTGCCAGCAGCTTAGGACTAGCGGGGGCCTACGAGCAGTACTTC CASSLGLAGAYEQYF
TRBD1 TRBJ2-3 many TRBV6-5 TGTGCCAGCAGTTCGGGACAGCACACAGATACGCAGTATTTT CASSSGQHTDTQYF
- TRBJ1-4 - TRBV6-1 TGTGCCAGCAGTGAAGGACTTACTCGACAGGCAACTAATGAAAAACTGTTTTTT CASSEGLTRQATNEKLFF
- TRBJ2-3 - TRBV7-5 TGTGCCAGAAGCCATACTAGCGGGGGGGCTGATACGCAGTATTTT CARSHTSGGADTQYF
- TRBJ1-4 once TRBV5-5 TGTGCCAGTACCTCCTTGGGCCAGCTTGGGAAACTGTTTTTT CASTSLGQLGKLFF
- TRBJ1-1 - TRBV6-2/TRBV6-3 TGTGCCAGCAGTTTGGCCTTGAACACTGAAGCTTTCTTT CASSLALNTEAFF
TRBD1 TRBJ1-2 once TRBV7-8 TGTGCCAGCAGCATCGACAGGGTGGGTACGGGCTACACCTTC CASSIDRVGTGYTF
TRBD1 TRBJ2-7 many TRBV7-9 TGTGCCAGCAGCTCATTGCGACAGGGGGATGAGCAGTACTTC CASSSLRQGDEQYF
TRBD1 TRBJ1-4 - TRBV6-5 TGTGCCAGCAGCTCCACACAGGGGAGAAAACTGTTTTTT CASSSTQGRKLFF
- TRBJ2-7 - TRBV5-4 TGTGCCAGCAGCTCCGGGATGGTCGACGAGCAGTACTTC CASSSGMVDEQYF
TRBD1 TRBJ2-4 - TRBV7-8 TGTGCCAGCAGCTCGAGGGACAGGGGACTGGGAAACATTCAGTACTTC CASSSRDRGLGNIQYF
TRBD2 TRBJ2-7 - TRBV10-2 TGCGCCAGCAGGCGGGGGGACTCCTACGAGCAGTACTTC CASRRGDSYEQYF
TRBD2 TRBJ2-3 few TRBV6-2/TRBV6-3 TGTGCCAGCAGTTACTCCCTAGCGGGGGGCCCCACAGATACGCAGTATTTT CASSYSLAGGPTDTQYF
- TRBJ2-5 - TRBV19 TGTGCCAGTAGTATATCTGAGATCGGGATCAGGGAGACCCAGTACTTC CASSISEIGIRETQYF
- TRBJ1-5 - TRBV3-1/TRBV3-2 TGTGCCAGCAGCCAAAGCTATCCGGGTCAGCCCCAGCATTTT CASSQSYPGQPQHF
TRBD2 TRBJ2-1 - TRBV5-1 TGCGCCAGCAGCCCCTTAGCGGGGGCGATGGATGAGCAGTTCTTC CASSPLAGAMDEQFF
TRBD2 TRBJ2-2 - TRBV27 TGTGCCAGCAGTTTATACGGGGGGGCTAGCTTGAACACCGGGGAGCTGTTTTTT CASSLYGGASLNTGELFF
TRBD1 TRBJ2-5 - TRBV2 TGTGCCAGCAGAAGGGACAGGGAACGTTCGGAGACCCAGTACTTC CASRRDRERSETQYF
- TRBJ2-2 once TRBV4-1 TGCGCCAGCAGCCAAGATGGGAAGGGGTTCGGCGGGGAGCTGTTTTTT CASSQDGKGFGGELFF
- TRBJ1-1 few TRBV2 TGTGCCAGCAGCCTACAGGGAATTGGCACTGAAGCTTTCTTT CASSLQGIGTEAFF
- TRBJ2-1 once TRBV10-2 TGCGCCAGCAGTGAGCCGGGAGGGGGCGAGCAGTTCTTC CASSEPGGGEQFF
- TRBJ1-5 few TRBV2 TGTGCCAGCAGGGACCTGGGAGGGACCTTTAGCAATCAGCCCCAGCATTTT CASRDLGGTFSNQPQHF
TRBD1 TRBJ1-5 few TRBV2 TGTGCCAGCAGGGGGACAGGGGGGGAGCCCCAGCATTTT CASRGTGGEPQHF
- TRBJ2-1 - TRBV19 TGTGCCAGTAGTCCGAGGTGGGATGAGCAGTTCTTC CASSPRWDEQFF
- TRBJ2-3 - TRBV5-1 TGCGCCAGCAGCTTTGACGCGGTCACAGATACGCAGTATTTT CASSFDAVTDTQYF
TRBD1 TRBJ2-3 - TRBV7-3 TGTGCCAGCAGCTTAACCTCACAGGGGTACGGGGCAGATACGCAGTATTTT CASSLTSQGYGADTQYF
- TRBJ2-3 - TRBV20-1 TGCAGTGCTAGAATTTTGGGAGAGTATTTT CSARILGEYF
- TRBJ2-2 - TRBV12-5 TGTGCTAGTGGTTTCGAGGGAGGAGAGCTGTTTTTT CASGFEGGELFF
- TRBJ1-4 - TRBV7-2 TGTGCCAGCAGGCTGAGTGGTTTAGGGGGTGAAAAACTGTTTTTT CASRLSGLGGEKLFF
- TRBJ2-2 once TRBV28 TGTGCCAGCAGTTTTGGGCCCTTACGGGGGGAGCTGTTTTTT CASSFGPLRGELFF
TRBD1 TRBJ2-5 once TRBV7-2 TGTGCCAGCAGCTTAGCGGGGGGACAGGGGCTGGGGACCCAGTACTTC CASSLAGGQGLGTQYF
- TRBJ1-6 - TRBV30 TGTGCCTGGAGTGTAGGAGGGAATAATTCACCCCTCCACTTT CAWSVGGNNSPLHF
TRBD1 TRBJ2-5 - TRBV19 TGTGCCAGTATGACTGGGACAGGGGTAGTAGAGACCCAGTACTTC CASMTGTGVVETQYF
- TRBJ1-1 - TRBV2 TGTGCCAGCAGGGTGATTCAGGGGCAGAACACTGAAGCTTTCTTT CASRVIQGQNTEAFF
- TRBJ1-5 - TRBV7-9 TGTGCCAGCAGCTCCGGACAGCCACGGGATCAGCCCCAGCATTTT CASSSGQPRDQPQHF
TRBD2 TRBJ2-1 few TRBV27 TGTGCCAGCAGTTGGTTCCGGGCTAGCGGGGCCAATGAGCAGTTCTTC CASSWFRASGANEQFF
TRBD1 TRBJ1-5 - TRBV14 TGTGCCAGCAGCCAAGGAGGGACAGGGGGCTATCAGCCCCAGCATTTT CASSQGGTGGYQPQHF
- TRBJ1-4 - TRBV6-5 TGTGCCAGCAGTTACAACGAGGCAACTAATGAAAAACTGTTTTTT CASSYNEATNEKLFF
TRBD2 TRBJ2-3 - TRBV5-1 TGCGCCAGCAGCTTGGGTCTAGCGGGGACCGGGGCGCAGTATTTT CASSLGLAGTGAQYF
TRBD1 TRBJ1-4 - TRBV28 TGTGCCAGCAGTCCGTGGGACAGGGGGAATGAAAAACTGTTTTTT CASSPWDRGNEKLFF
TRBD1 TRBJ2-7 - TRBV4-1 TGCGCCAGCAGCCAAGATAGGGTTGGGGACAGGGAATCCTACGAGCAGTACTTC CASSQDRVGDRESYEQYF
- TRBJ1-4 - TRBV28 TGTGCCAGCAGTTTACAGCTGGGCTTTCGGGAAAAACTGTTTTTT CASSLQLGFREKLFF
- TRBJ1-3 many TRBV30 TGTGCCTGGAAACGGGCTGGAAACACCATATATTTT CAWKRAGNTIYF
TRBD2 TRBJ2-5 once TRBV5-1 TGCGCCAGCAGCTTGGAGGGTAGCGGGGGGGCCGTGGAGACCCAGTACTTC CASSLEGSGGAVETQYF
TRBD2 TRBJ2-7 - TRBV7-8 TGTGCCAGCAGCTTATACGGGGGGACTATTTCCTACGAGCAGTACTTC CASSLYGGTISYEQYF
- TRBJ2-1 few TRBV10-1 TGCGCCAGCAGCCCAGGGTCCTTGGATGAGCAGTTCTTC CASSPGSLDEQFF
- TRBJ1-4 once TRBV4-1 TGCGCCAGCAGCCAAGGGAGGGGAGACGATGAAAAACTGTTTTTT CASSQGRGDDEKLFF
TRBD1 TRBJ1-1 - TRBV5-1 TGCGCCAGCAGCTGGGGACAGTATTTGAACACTGAAGCTTTCTTT CASSWGQYLNTEAFF
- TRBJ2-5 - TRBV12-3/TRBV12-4 TGTGCCAGCAGTTTAACCAGGGGGACCCAGTACTTC CASSLTRGTQYF
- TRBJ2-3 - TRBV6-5 TGTGCCAGCAGGGCAGGACACACAGATACGCAGTATTTT CASRAGHTDTQYF
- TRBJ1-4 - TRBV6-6 TGTGCCAGCAGTTACTGGGGGGCAACTAATGAAAAACTGTTTTTT CASSYWGATNEKLFF
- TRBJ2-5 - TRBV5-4 TGTGCCAGCAGCTTGGCCCAGGGGGGACGAGAGACCCAGTACTTC CASSLAQGGRETQYF
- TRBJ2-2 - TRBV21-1 TGTGCCAGCAGCAACGGGGGGGCTAGAAACACCGGGGAGCTGTTTTTT CASSNGGARNTGELFF